The clone carrying this T cell receptor beta chain was seen a few times. Its specificity is unknown. This specimen belongs to a study of T cells after yellow fever vaccination. CDR1 and CDR2 (germline): MNHEY, SVGAGI. This CDR3 comprises 15 residues. V lost 2 bases to trimming and J lost 6 bases; unmatched junction nucleotides: 9. Conversion of TCR transcripts into cDNA relied on 5'RACE template switching, which added a universal primer site and UMIs. TCRdb recomputed calls from the 5' RACE reads with MiXCR, one row per CDR3 protein. The sample records about 320,000 distinct CDR3 sequences, approximately 4% being singletons. Findings and caveats of the study: Post-booster samples contained most primary-vaccination clones (approximately 96% CD4, about 90% CD8).

Sequences were derived from PBMCs, sampled 15 days after the yellow fever booster vaccination. The source of this sequence is a young man who received the YFV17D yellow fever vaccine. The chain employs TRBV6-5 and TRBJ2-7, with TRBD1 matching over 8 bases. In DNA form, the CDR3 reads TGTGCCAGCAGTTACAAAGAGACAGGGGCGTCCGAGCAGTACTTC. This gives the protein CASSYKETGASEQYF.